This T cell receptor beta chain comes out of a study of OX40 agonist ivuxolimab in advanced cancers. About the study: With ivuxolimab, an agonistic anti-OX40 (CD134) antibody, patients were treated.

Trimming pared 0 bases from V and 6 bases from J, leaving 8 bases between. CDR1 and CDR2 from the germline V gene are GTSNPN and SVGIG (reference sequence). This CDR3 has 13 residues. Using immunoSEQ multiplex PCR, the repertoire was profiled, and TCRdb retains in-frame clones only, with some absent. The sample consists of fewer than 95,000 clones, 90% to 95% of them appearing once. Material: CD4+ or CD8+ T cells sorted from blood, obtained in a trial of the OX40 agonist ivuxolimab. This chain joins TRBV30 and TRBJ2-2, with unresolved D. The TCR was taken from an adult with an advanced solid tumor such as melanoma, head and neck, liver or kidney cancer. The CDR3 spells CAWSVFGSGELFF. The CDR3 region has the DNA TGTGCCTGGAGTGTATTCGGGTCCGGGGAGCTGTTTTTT. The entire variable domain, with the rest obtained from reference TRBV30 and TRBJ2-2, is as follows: SQTIHQWPATLVQPVGSPLSLECTVEGTSNPNLYWYRQAAGRGLQLLFYSVGIGQISSEVPQNLSASRPQDRQFILSSKKLLLSDSGFYLCAWSVFGSGELFFGEGSRLTVL.